Described below is a single TCR beta chain sequence and its context. This clone's antigen is unknown. No clone much larger than this one lies a single base away; base qualities are absent. These data come from a study of shared clonotypes between healthy human individuals (dated by TCRdb to 2020 to 2021). Looking at the study overall: The cohort included three men and a couple of women between 18 and 49 years of age. For each donor, CD4 naive and CD4 memory were each given three plates, CD8 naive was given two plates, and CD8 memory was given one plate. The study deeply sequenced blood TCR repertoires of five healthy adults to estimate repertoire size and the extent of clonotype sharing between individuals. Libraries were prepared and TCR repertoires were sequenced by different laboratories using diverse techniques, in order to increase sequencing depth and limit assay-specific biases. Leukapheresis yielded between about 0.9 and 9 billion PBMCs per donor.

Using the deep immunoSEQ assay, multiplex PCR amplified TCR CDR3 regions from genomic DNA. For each cell subset, the extracted genomic DNA was distributed evenly across all wells of several immunoSEQ 96-well plates, and each plate served as one replicate. Each replicate PCR for sorted subsets received about 200 ng genomic DNA, equal to about 30,000 T cell genomes. Purified libraries were quantified with a Qubit 3.0 fluorometer, sized on a Bioanalyzer 2100, and re-quantified with the KAPA Library Quantification kit. Each immunoSEQ 96-well plate was sequenced on its own single-read 150-cycle Illumina NextSeq 550 flow cell. In the source study's methods: Because only junctional sequences without quality scores were contained in the immunoSEQ output, filtering matching that applied to full-length reads could not be performed. To assign V/J genes and CDR3, sequences were annotated against IMGT germline references using PyIR, a Python wrapper for IgBLAST v1.9. Reads were removed for weak V/J assignments (E-value above 1e-6), missing CDR3, stop codons, out-of-frame junctions, or ambiguous translated residues. V3J clonotypes were defined as sequences sharing an identical inferred V gene, J gene, and CDR3 amino acid sequence. To compute the percentage overlap between repertoires, the number of shared unique clonotypes was divided by the size of the smaller repertoire. Three approaches were used to assess repertoire richness: RTK rarefaction, the Chao1 estimator, and Recon v2.1 estimates of unobserved clonotypes. For all TCRbeta clonotypes obtained by the gDNA method from several donors, generation probabilities were computed with OLGA. TCRdb mirrors the immuneACCESS table, restricted to in-frame sequences. Some clones are absent from its copies; in checked studies, under half trace to an unresolved V gene, and the reason for the others is unknown. V, J and clone size are those of that table, while D and trimming were read from the DNA. This sample gives a few million clones in total; approximately 95% of them show up just once. The ten largest account for 0.39% of the sample.

From a lookup of the germline V gene, CDR1 and CDR2 are ENHRY and SYGVKD. The cysteine opens and the phenylalanine closes a CDR3 of 13 amino acids. Solely the CDR3 DNA is kept, with 39 bases framed from the first base. Ends trimmed: V by 6 bases, J by 0 bases; bases unmatched to a gene: 2. The paper's findings and limits, for the study overall: Because the study included a small number of donors, the genetic and exposure-history diversity represented was limited. Roughly 5.2% of naive CD4, 3.5% of naive CD8, approximately 2% of memory CD4, and over 0.35% of memory CD8 clonotypes were shared across a few donors. Incomplete sequencing was indicated by rarefaction of sorted-subset datasets, despite the large sequencing depth. Larger estimated clonotype richness was generally found for naive subsets than for memory subsets. Sampling was restricted to blood, and TCR repertoires in tissues likely differ from the TCR repertoires found in blood. Clonotypes shared by all four sorted-subset donors showed higher generation probabilities than non-shared clonotypes. Based on pairwise subsampling, the degree of clonotype sharing among donors was expected to be affected by sequencing depth.

Healthy HIV-negative adults with no recently reported acute infections or vaccinations were included as donors. Every donor was a Caucasian adult living in Nashville, Tennessee, USA. CD4+ T cells were enriched by magnetic negative selection, after which naive cells were positively selected on CD45RA and the negative fraction was taken as the memory subset. Blood was collected by leukapheresis, and PBMCs were isolated by Ficoll-Histopaque density gradient centrifugation and then cryopreserved in liquid nitrogen vapor phase. Purity and quantity of every magnetically sorted T cell population were checked by analytical flow cytometry. Genomic DNA was isolated from each sorted fraction and quantified by UV absorbance on a Nanodrop 2000c.

The V and J genes are TRBV10-3 and TRBJ2-7, and 7 junction bases match TRBD1. The sample comprised naive CD4+ T cells from PBMCs. According to the study, the label for this sample's cell subset or site signals: CD45RA+ positively selected. The sequence derives from a man between 18 and 29 years old in good health. Some clones in this sample may be carry-over from other donors' samples. The encoded CDR3 is CAIRGTDSYEQYF. The DNA sequence follows: TGTGCCATCAGGGGGACAGACTCCTACGAGCAGTACTTC.